This is a list of T cell receptor beta chains from one sample in a study of blood T cell repertoires in COVID-19. Clones were sequenced by immunoSEQ multiplex PCR, and TCRdb holds only the in-frame ones, with some missing. This repertoire shows 240,000 or so clones, 75% to 90% found once; its top ten account for 3% to 4%. The sequenced sample consisted of PBMCs or T cells enriched from blood (not recorded which). Receptors were obtained from a woman in her forties with acute COVID-19. CDR3s include the opening cysteine and the closing phenylalanine or tryptophan. The D gene is left open where the match is weak. Clone size, where shown, is once, few, many, or a class for clones that have expanded.

clone_size	v_call	d_call	j_call	cdr3_nt	cdr3_aa
.	TRBV19	TRBD1	TRBJ2-6	TGTGCCAGTAGGACAGGGGCTGGGGCCAACGTCCTGACTTTC	CASRTGAGANVLTF
.	TRBV7-2	TRBD2	TRBJ2-7	TGTGCCAGCAGCTTAACTAGCGGAGCGGACTACGAGCAGTACTTC	CASSLTSGADYEQYF
.	TRBV4-1	TRBD2	TRBJ2-1	TGCGCCAGCAGCCCGTTACTAGCGGGAGATTACAATGAGCAGTTCTTC	CASSPLLAGDYNEQFF
.	TRBV3-1/TRBV3-2	.	TRBJ1-5	TGTGCCAGCAGCCAAGATTACCCGCAGGGAAGAGGCAATCAGCCCCAGCATTTT	CASSQDYPQGRGNQPQHF
.	TRBV7-2	.	TRBJ2-2	TGTGCCAGCAGCTTAGTTCAGGTTGCCGGGGAGCTGTTTTTT	CASSLVQVAGELFF
few	TRBV19	TRBD2	TRBJ2-3	TGTGCCAGTAGTATTAGTTTAGCGGGAGTAGATACGCAGTATTTT	CASSISLAGVDTQYF
.	TRBV5-4	TRBD1	TRBJ1-2	TGTGCCAGCAGCCCCGGGACAGCAACTAACTATGGCTACACCTTC	CASSPGTATNYGYTF
once	TRBV30	.	TRBJ1-1	TGTGCCTGGAGTCCGGGGAGGACTGAAGCTTTCTTT	CAWSPGRTEAFF
.	TRBV20-1	TRBD2	TRBJ2-7	TGCAGTGCTAGTGGTGCCGGGGAGGGCAACTACGAGCAGTACTTC	CSASGAGEGNYEQYF
.	TRBV30	.	TRBJ1-2	TGTGCCTGGAGACAAGGGAGGAACTATGGCTACACCTTC	CAWRQGRNYGYTF
few	TRBV11-3	TRBD1	TRBJ2-3	TGTGCCAGCAGCTTAGGGGACAGAACCGACACAGATACGCAGTATTTT	CASSLGDRTDTDTQYF
.	TRBV28	.	TRBJ2-3	TGTGCCAGCAGTTTTAGAGCGATATACGATACGCAGTATTTT	CASSFRAIYDTQYF
.	TRBV11-2	.	TRBJ1-1	TGTGCCAGCAGCTTAGCAGGAACTGAAGCTTTCTTT	CASSLAGTEAFF
.	TRBV4-1	TRBD2	TRBJ2-1	TGCGCCAGCAGAGAAGGGCTAGCGGTCAATGAGCAGTTCTTC	CASREGLAVNEQFF
.	TRBV7-8	.	TRBJ1-1	TGTGCCAGCAGCTTAGTGCCCAGGGCTTTAGAGGCTTTCTTT	CASSLVPRALEAFF
.	TRBV5-4	TRBD2	TRBJ2-2	TGTGCCAGCAGCTTAGAACTAGCGGACACCGGGGAGCTGTTTTTT	CASSLELADTGELFF
.	TRBV7-9	TRBD1	TRBJ2-5	TGTGCCGGACTTTCAGGGGGCGGAGAGACCCAGTACTTC	CAGLSGGGETQYF
.	TRBV2	.	TRBJ1-5	TGTGCCAGCAGTGAAGTTGGGCAGAGTATCCGATCGGGGGATCAGCCCCAGCATTTT	CASSEVGQSIRSGDQPQHF
.	TRBV5-4	TRBD1	TRBJ2-6	TGTGCCAGCAGCCCCCGGGACAGGGTACCTGGGGCCAACGTCCTGACTTTC	CASSPRDRVPGANVLTF
few	TRBV5-8	TRBD1	TRBJ1-1	TGTGCCAGCAGCTACTACAGGGGGTGGACTGAAGCTTTCTTT	CASSYYRGWTEAFF
.	TRBV5-6	.	TRBJ1-1	TGTGCCAGCAGCTTTTTAGACACTGAAGCTTTCTTT	CASSFLDTEAFF
few	TRBV10-3	TRBD2	TRBJ2-1	TGTGCCATCAGTGAGGCCGGGACTAGCGGGAACAATGAGCAGTTCTTC	CAISEAGTSGNNEQFF
.	TRBV6-5	.	TRBJ2-7	TGTGCCAGCAGCTTTACCGGGATGACCTACGAGCAGTACTTC	CASSFTGMTYEQYF
.	TRBV10-2	.	TRBJ2-5	TGCGCCAGCAGAGGTACCCTGAGGGAGACCCAGTACTTC	CASRGTLRETQYF
once	TRBV4-1	TRBD2	TRBJ2-7	TGCGCCAGCAGCCAAGATTTCACGGGGGCTAGCGGGGGGATCTACGAGCAGTACTTC	CASSQDFTGASGGIYEQYF
.	TRBV5-1	TRBD1	TRBJ1-3	TGCGCCAGCAGCTCGACAGGGAATGGAAACACCATATATTTT	CASSSTGNGNTIYF
.	TRBV6-5	TRBD1	TRBJ1-1	TGTGCCAGCAGGCACTCAGGGGGCGCGGGCACTGAAGCTTTCTTT	CASRHSGGAGTEAFF
.	TRBV5-1	TRBD1	TRBJ2-4	TGCGCCAGCAGCTTAGGACAGGGTTGGGACATTCAGTACTTC	CASSLGQGWDIQYF
.	TRBV19	.	TRBJ2-1	TGTGCCAGTAGTATAGGGCAGAACAATGAGCAGTTCTTC	CASSIGQNNEQFF
.	TRBV11-3	.	TRBJ2-2	TGTGCCAGCAGCTTCCTCACTAGTACCCGATCCTTCGGGGAGCTGTTTTTT	CASSFLTSTRSFGELFF
.	TRBV3-1/TRBV3-2	.	TRBJ1-1	TGTGCCAGCAGCCAGGAGGGTGATCTAACGGACACTGAAGCTTTCTTT	CASSQEGDLTDTEAFF
.	TRBV5-6	.	TRBJ2-3	TGTGCCAGCAGCTTAGGAGGGGACTTACTGACAGATACGCAGTATTTT	CASSLGGDLLTDTQYF
.	TRBV7-9	TRBD2	TRBJ2-3	TGTGCCAGCAGGGGACTAGCGGGGACCACAGATACGCAGTATTTT	CASRGLAGTTDTQYF
.	TRBV6-5	.	TRBJ1-1	TGTGCCGGCCAGACAGGGAACACTGAAGCTTTCTTT	CAGQTGNTEAFF
.	TRBV7-2	TRBD2	TRBJ2-1	TGTGCCAGCAGCCTGCCGGAGAGCGGGAGCCAGTTCTTC	CASSLPESGSQFF
.	TRBV5-5	.	TRBJ1-1	TGTGCCAGCAGCTGGGGGGTTTTGAACACTGAAGCTTTCTTT	CASSWGVLNTEAFF
.	TRBV7-8	.	TRBJ2-3	TGTGCCAGCAGCTCTCGACAGGGAGGACCCACAGATACGCAGTATTTT	CASSSRQGGPTDTQYF
.	TRBV7-8	TRBD1	TRBJ2-7	TGTGCCAGCAGCTTAAGGGACAGCTCCTACGAGCAGTACTTC	CASSLRDSSYEQYF
.	TRBV2	.	TRBJ1-5	TGTGCCAGCAGTGAACCAAATCAGCCCCAGCATTTT	CASSEPNQPQHF
.	TRBV6-5	.	TRBJ1-2	TGTGCCAGCAGTTACCTCCCCCAGGCCCACTATGGCTACACCTTC	CASSYLPQAHYGYTF
.	TRBV14	.	TRBJ1-6	TGTGCCAGCAGCCAAGTAACTTTGTCACCCCTCCACTTT	CASSQVTLSPLHF
.	TRBV6-5	TRBD1	TRBJ1-4	TGTGCCAGCAGCTCGGACAGGGACGCTCATGAAAAACTGTTTTTT	CASSSDRDAHEKLFF
once	TRBV28	.	TRBJ2-4	TGTGCCAGCAGTCTTGCGCGGTCCAAAAACATTCAGTACTTC	CASSLARSKNIQYF
few	TRBV7-2	.	TRBJ2-1	TGTGCCAGCAGCTTAGCAGGGGGAAGGACCTACAATGAGCAGTTCTTC	CASSLAGGRTYNEQFF
.	TRBV2	.	TRBJ2-7	TGTGCCAGCAGTGAATACTCCTACGAGCAGTACTTC	CASSEYSYEQYF
.	TRBV2	TRBD2	TRBJ2-3	TGTGCCAGCAAAGTTGGGACTAGCGGGAGGTCCGATACGCAGTATTTT	CASKVGTSGRSDTQYF
once	TRBV4-1	.	TRBJ1-5	TGCGCCAGCAGCCCCATGGGGACACTGAGCAATCAGCCCCAGCATTTT	CASSPMGTLSNQPQHF
.	TRBV18	.	TRBJ2-1	TGTGCCAGCTCACCTATGACCGGGTCCCCCAATGAGCAGTTCTTC	CASSPMTGSPNEQFF
.	TRBV30	.	TRBJ1-1	TGTGCCTGGAGTGTACGGGGGAAGACTGAAGCTTTCTTT	CAWSVRGKTEAFF
.	TRBV23-1	TRBD1	TRBJ1-1	TGCGCCAGCAGTCTTACCGGGACAGGGGCAGCTTTCTTT	CASSLTGTGAAFF
.	TRBV2	TRBD2	TRBJ2-1	TGTGCCAGCAGGGGTAGCGGGAGGGCCTGGAATGAGCAGTTCTTC	CASRGSGRAWNEQFF
.	TRBV4-1	.	TRBJ2-5	TGCGCCAGCAGCCAAGAACCCCGTCGGGTATCGGAGACCCAGTACTTC	CASSQEPRRVSETQYF
few	TRBV11-2	.	TRBJ2-7	TGTGCCAGCAGCGGTATGAGAGGGCAGTACTTC	CASSGMRGQYF
.	TRBV5-6	.	TRBJ2-1	TGTGCCAGCAGCCCTCCGTTGGCAGACATCTCCTACAATGAGCAGTTCTTC	CASSPPLADISYNEQFF
.	TRBV5-1	TRBD2	TRBJ2-1	TGCGCCAGCAGCTTGGGCATGGGACTAGCGGGCAACAATGAGCAGTTCTTC	CASSLGMGLAGNNEQFF
.	TRBV18	.	TRBJ1-5	TGTGCCAGCTCACCGGCTCAGGGTCCAAGCAATCAGCCCCAGCATTTT	CASSPAQGPSNQPQHF
.	TRBV19	TRBD1	TRBJ1-1	TGTGCCAGTAGTTATATTGGGGACAGGCTCACTGAAGCTTTCTTT	CASSYIGDRLTEAFF